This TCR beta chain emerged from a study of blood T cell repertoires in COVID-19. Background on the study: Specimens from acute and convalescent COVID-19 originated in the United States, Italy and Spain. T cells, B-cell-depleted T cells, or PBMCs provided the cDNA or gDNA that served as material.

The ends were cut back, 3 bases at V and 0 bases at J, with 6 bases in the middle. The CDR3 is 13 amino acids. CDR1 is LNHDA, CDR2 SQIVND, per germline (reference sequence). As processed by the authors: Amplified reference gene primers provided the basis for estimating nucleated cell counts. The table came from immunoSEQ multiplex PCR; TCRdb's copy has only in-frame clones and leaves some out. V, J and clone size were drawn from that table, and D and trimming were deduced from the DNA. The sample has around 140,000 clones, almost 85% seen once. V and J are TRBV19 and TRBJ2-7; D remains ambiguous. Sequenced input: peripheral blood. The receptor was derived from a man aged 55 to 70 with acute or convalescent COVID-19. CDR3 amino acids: CASSIQNSYEQYF. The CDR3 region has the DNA TGTGCCAGTAGTATTCAGAACTCCTACGAGCAGTACTTC.